These T cell receptor beta chains were read from a single sample in a study of blood T cell repertoires in COVID-19. The assay was immunoSEQ multiplex PCR, and TCRdb's table has in-frame clones only and misses some. The table has 250,000 or so clones, approximately 81% seen once. The sequenced sample was PBMCs or T cells enriched from blood (not recorded which). The receptor source for this set is a woman aged 45-65 years who had been exposed to COVID-19. Both conserved end residues are part of each CDR3. Fields, in order: D gene, V gene, clone size, J gene, CDR3 DNA, CDR3 protein. A D gene is named only where the DNA matches it firmly. Expanded clones get a size class; other rows say once, few or many, or leave the size out.

.,TRBV5-4,.,TRBJ1-6,TGTGCCAGCAGCCTGACAGTTCTAGATTCACCCCTCCACTTT,CASSLTVLDSPLHF
TRBD1,TRBV10-3,.,TRBJ1-1,TGTGCCATCAGTCGACAGGGAAGTACTGAAGCTTTCTTT,CAISRQGSTEAFF
.,TRBV5-1,few,TRBJ1-1,TGCGCCAGCAGACCGAATGGTGATTTTCAGGGAAGAGCTTTCTTT,CASRPNGDFQGRAFF
.,TRBV19,.,TRBJ1-2,TGTGCCAGTAGTATGGAGGGTAGCGGCTACACCTTC,CASSMEGSGYTF
.,TRBV7-2,.,TRBJ2-3,TGTGCCACCCAGAGCGCGGGCGATACGCAGTATTTT,CATQSAGDTQYF
.,TRBV15,.,TRBJ2-6,TGTGCCACCAGCAGAGATCCCTTAAGGGCCAACGTCCTGACTTTC,CATSRDPLRANVLTF
.,TRBV7-8,.,TRBJ2-1,TGTGCCAGCAGCTTAGGGTCCTTCCCGGGTGAGCAGTTCTTC,CASSLGSFPGEQFF
.,TRBV13,.,TRBJ2-7,TGTGCCAGCAGCTTGGACGGGGGAATGGGGGAGCAGTACTTC,CASSLDGGMGEQYF
TRBD2,TRBV18,.,TRBJ2-3,TGTGCCAGCTCACCACCGGCCAGGGCGGGAGGAGATACGCAGTATTTT,CASSPPARAGGDTQYF
.,TRBV19,.,TRBJ1-2,TGTGCCAGTAGTACCCCCACAGGGAACTGGGGAGGCTACACCTTC,CASSTPTGNWGGYTF
.,TRBV5-4,.,TRBJ1-1,TGTGCCAGCAGCTTGACGAGCTACACTGAAGCTTTCTTT,CASSLTSYTEAFF
TRBD1,TRBV7-6,.,TRBJ1-2,TGTGCCAGCAGCTTCAGGGGGCGCGGTTTAGGCTACACCTTC,CASSFRGRGLGYTF
.,TRBV25-1,.,TRBJ2-7,TGTGCCAGCAGTGTCGTCTACGAGCAGTACTTC,CASSVVYEQYF
.,TRBV6-1,.,TRBJ2-1,TGTGCCAGCAGTGAACAGATCCACAATGAGCAGTTCTTC,CASSEQIHNEQFF
TRBD1,TRBV7-2,.,TRBJ1-5,TGTGCCAGCAGCGCTTGGACAGGGGGCGGTCAGCCCCAGCATTTT,CASSAWTGGGQPQHF
.,TRBV19,.,TRBJ1-1,TGTGCCAGTCGGGACACCATGAACACTGAAGCTTTCTTT,CASRDTMNTEAFF
.,TRBV7-2,.,TRBJ2-3,TGTGTCAGCAGTCCTCGAAGATTGGGACTCCTCACAGATACGCAGTATTTT,CVSSPRRLGLLTDTQYF
TRBD1,TRBV28,.,TRBJ1-5,TGTGCCAGCGGATTAATCCCGGGACAGTATAGCAATCAGCCCCAGCATTTT,CASGLIPGQYSNQPQHF
TRBD1,TRBV6-1,.,TRBJ2-3,TGTGCCAGCAGTGAAGCGAGGACAGGTATCACAGATACGCAGTATTTT,CASSEARTGITDTQYF
TRBD2,TRBV19,.,TRBJ2-1,TGTGCCAGTAGTATTAAGCGGGGGGGCCTCAATGAGCAGTTCTTC,CASSIKRGGLNEQFF
.,TRBV10-3,.,TRBJ1-2,TGTGCCATCAGTGAGTCGCCAGGGCTAAACTATGGCTACACCTTC,CAISESPGLNYGYTF
.,TRBV18,.,TRBJ2-1,TGTGCCAGCTCTCCTCAGTACAATGAGCAGTTCTTC,CASSPQYNEQFF
.,TRBV29-1,.,TRBJ1-2,TGCAGCGTTGAAGAACGGAGCGGCTACACCTTC,CSVEERSGYTF
.,TRBV28,.,TRBJ1-2,TGTGCCACCAAAGGGGGTGGAGGCTACACCTTC,CATKGGGGYTF
.,TRBV13,.,TRBJ1-5,TGTGCCAGCAGCGAACGCGGACTCCACCAGCCCCAGCATTTT,CASSERGLHQPQHF
.,TRBV24-1,.,TRBJ2-3,TGTGCCACCAGTGATTCCGGACAAGATACGCAGTATTTT,CATSDSGQDTQYF
TRBD2,TRBV4-3,.,TRBJ2-7,TGCGCCAGCAGCCAAGATCTGACTAGCGGGGGCTACGAGCAGTACTTC,CASSQDLTSGGYEQYF
TRBD1,TRBV6-5,few,TRBJ1-5,TGTGCCAGCAGAGAGGGGGCAGGGCAGCCCCAGCATTTT,CASREGAGQPQHF
.,TRBV12-3/TRBV12-4,.,TRBJ1-1,TGTGCCAGCAGTTTAAGGGGTCGAGGTGAAGCTTTCTTT,CASSLRGRGEAFF
.,TRBV18,.,TRBJ1-1,TGTGCCAGCTCCCCCGGGTTGGAGGGGACTGAAGCTTTCTTT,CASSPGLEGTEAFF
.,TRBV28,.,TRBJ1-2,TGTGCCAGCAGTTTAATGGCGGGGGGTAATGGCTACACCTTC,CASSLMAGGNGYTF
.,TRBV10-3,.,TRBJ2-2,TGTGCCATCAGTCCACAGGGCGGGGAGCTGTTTTTT,CAISPQGGELFF
TRBD1,TRBV18,.,TRBJ2-6,TGTGCCAGCTCAGAGGGACAGTGGGGGGCCAACGTCCTGACTTTC,CASSEGQWGANVLTF
.,TRBV10-2,.,TRBJ2-7,TGCGCCAGCAGTGATACGGACACAACTTACGAGCAGTACTTC,CASSDTDTTYEQYF
.,TRBV5-1,.,TRBJ1-1,TGCGCCAGCAGCGTGTCAGGGCTTGAAGCTTTCTTT,CASSVSGLEAFF
.,TRBV5-1,few,TRBJ2-3,TGCGCCAGCAGCTTTCTACAGGGAGGGGGAACAGATACGCAGTATTTT,CASSFLQGGGTDTQYF
TRBD1,TRBV5-1,.,TRBJ1-1,TGCGCCAGCAGCCCCCCAGAGGGGGCCGGTGAAGCTTTCTTT,CASSPPEGAGEAFF
.,TRBV3-1/TRBV3-2,.,TRBJ1-1,TGTGCCAGCAGCCTTAGCGGGGGAGCCACTGAAGCTTTCTTT,CASSLSGGATEAFF
.,TRBV2,.,TRBJ1-5,TGTGCCAGCAGTGAAGGTCTCAATCAGCCCCAGCATTTT,CASSEGLNQPQHF
.,TRBV14,.,TRBJ2-7,TGTGCCAGCAGCCAAGGGCAGGCCAACTCCTACGAGCAGTACTTC,CASSQGQANSYEQYF
.,TRBV6-5,.,TRBJ2-7,TGTGCCAGCAGTTACTCCAGGGGCCTATCCTACGAGCAGTACTTC,CASSYSRGLSYEQYF
.,TRBV5-3,.,TRBJ2-3,TGTGCCAGAAGCTTGGTACGCAGGCAGGGCAACACAGATACGCAGTATTTT,CARSLVRRQGNTDTQYF
.,TRBV27,.,TRBJ1-2,TGTGCCAGCAGTTTGAGGCAGACCGCCAGCGAATATGGCTACACCTTC,CASSLRQTASEYGYTF